Presented here are 32 T cell receptor beta chains from one specimen sequenced in a study of blood T cell repertoires in COVID-19. Assay: immunoSEQ multiplex PCR; the TCRdb copy retains only in-frame clones and omits some. The sample has around 84,000 clones; 80% are singletons. Sequencing was performed on peripheral blood. These receptor sequences come from a middle-aged woman with active or convalescent COVID-19.

V is TRBV10-1 and J is TRBJ2-3; no clear D gene. V lost 2 bases, J lost 2 bases, and 5 bases lay in between. Germline CDR1 reads WNHNN; CDR2 reads SYGVQD (reference sequence). The length of the CDR3 is 13 residues. The CDR3 bases are TGCGCCAGCAGTGAGGTGTACACAGATACGCAGTATTTT. It codes for CASSEVYTDTQYF.

This chain uses TRBV4-2 with TRBJ2-5; TRBD1 matches 9 bases. Germline V gives CDR1 LGHNA, CDR2 YNFKEQ. V shed 1 base, J shed 5 bases, and the junction held 5 bases outside the gene matches. This CDR3 contains 15 residues. The CDR3 loop reads CASSQGDRAQETQYF. For the CDR3, the DNA is TGTGCCAGCAGCCAAGGGGACAGGGCCCAGGAGACCCAGTACTTC.

This chain links TRBV5-8 with TRBJ2-5, with D maybe TRBD2 (7 bases). The length of the CDR3 is 15 residues. V gave up 6 bases and J gave up 5 bases, with 20 bases separating them. Germline V gene data show CDR1 as SGHTS and CDR2 as YDEGEE. CDR3 coding DNA: TGTGCCAGCACCCGGTCGGGGGGCGCGGGGGAGACCCAGTACTTC. Translating gives CASTRSGGAGETQYF.

The chain is built from TRBV7-3 and TRBJ2-3; D ambiguous. The CDR3 runs to 13 residues. Between the trimmed V and J ends, which lost 2 bases and 7 bases, there was a span of 10 bases. In germline, CDR1 is SGHTA, CDR2 FQGTGA. CDR3 residues: CASSLGTDNTQYF. CDR3 DNA sequence: TGTGCCAGCAGCTTAGGTACTGACAATACGCAGTATTTT.

The rearrangement joins TRBV7-2 to TRBJ1-5; 9 nucleotides match TRBD1. CDR1 and CDR2 from the germline V gene are SGHTA and FQGNSA. V trimming: 1 base; J trimming: 7 bases; junction bases outside the gene matches: 5. The CDR3 loop spans 15 amino acids. The CDR3 loop is CASSLEQGAAQPQHF. CDR3 in DNA: TGTGCCAGCAGCTTAGAACAGGGGGCTGCACAGCCCCAGCATTTT.

V is TRBV10-3 and J is TRBJ2-2, with 9 positions matching TRBD1. The CDR3 consists of 16 residues. Looked up from germline, CDR1 is ENHRY and CDR2 is SYGVKD. Unmatched junction bases numbered 9, after V lost 4 bases and J lost 6 bases. This CDR3 is CAISGLGTGFPGELFF. The CDR3 DNA reads as TGTGCCATCAGTGGATTAGGGACAGGGTTTCCCGGGGAGCTGTTTTTT.

The chain has TRBV10-3 and TRBJ2-1; 9 bases are a match to TRBD1. The length of the CDR3 is 13 residues. The trim removed 4 bases at V and 8 bases at J, leaving 3 bases unmatched. Germline CDR1 reads ENHRY; CDR2 reads SYGVKD. DNA of the CDR3: TGTGCCATCAGTGGTCGGACAGGGGATGAGCAGTTCTTC. As protein: CAISGRTGDEQFF.

The CDR3 sequence: CASSPARDLRGYF. The CDR3 region has the DNA TGTGCCAGCTCACCAGCCCGAGACTTGCGAGGGTACTTC. This rearrangement joins TRBV18 to TRBJ2-7; the D is unclear. This CDR3 is 13 amino acids long. Trimming left V 2 bases short and J 12 bases short, with 17 bases between. The germline V gene has CDR1 KGHSH and CDR2 LQKENI. Variable domain in full (rest from reference TRBV18 and TRBJ2-7): NAGVMQNPRHLVRRRGQEARLRCSPMKGHSHVYWYRQLPEEGLKFMVYLQKENIIDESGMPKERFSAEFPKEGPSILRIQQVVRGDSAAYFCASSPARDLRGYFGPGTRLTVT.

The chain employs TRBV28 and TRBJ2-7; no clear D. The CDR3 runs 15 residues. Germline values: CDR1 MDHEN, CDR2 SYDVKM. V lost 5 bases, J lost 2 bases, and 16 bases lay in between. For the CDR3, the DNA is TGTGCCAGCAGTCCCCCTGGCCAACCCACCTACGAGCAGTACTTC. It encodes CASSPPGQPTYEQYF.

This clone was detected a few times. The rearrangement joins TRBV10-3 to TRBJ1-1; weak D call: TRBD1 (6 bases). CDR1 and CDR2 (germline): ENHRY, SYGVKD. The CDR3 contains 14 residues. V dropped 4 bases and J dropped 11 bases, with 20 bases sitting between them. Here the CDR3 reads CAISAQQGTIVAFF. The CDR3 DNA reads as TGTGCCATCAGTGCCCAACAGGGCACTATAGTGGCTTTCTTT.

V is TRBV29-1 and J is TRBJ2-1; TRBD2 agrees at 8 bases. Germline-derived CDR1 and CDR2 are SQVTM and ANQGSEA. The CDR3 runs 14 residues. V shed 4 bases, J shed 8 bases, and the junction held 10 bases outside the gene matches. The CDR3 spells CSVVYERELHEQFF. For the CDR3, the DNA is TGCAGCGTTGTATACGAGCGGGAGTTACATGAGCAGTTCTTC.

The V gene is TRBV9, the J gene TRBJ2-1; 10 positions agree with TRBD1. With 3 bases clipped from V and 3 bases from J, the junction kept 6 bases outside the gene matches. Germline CDR1 and CDR2: SGDLS and YYNGEE. The length of the CDR3 is 16 residues. The CDR3 region has the DNA TGTGCCAGCAGCGCGGACAGGGGGTCCCTCTACAATGAGCAGTTCTTC. Translating it yields CASSADRGSLYNEQFF. Looking up the rest from reference TRBV9 and TRBJ2-1 gives the full variable domain: DSGVTQTPKHLITATGQRVTLRCSPRSGDLSVYWYQQSLDQGLQFLIQYYNGEERAKGNILERFSAQQFPDLHSELNLSSLELGDSALYFCASSADRGSLYNEQFFGPGTRLTVL.

The V gene is TRBV28, the J gene TRBJ1-5, with D unresolved. The V end was cut by 4 bases, the J end by 5 bases, with 21 bases between. CDR3 length: 17 amino acids. Per germline, CDR1 MDHEN and CDR2 SYDVKM. CDR3 DNA: TGTGCCAGCAGTTATAGCGGGGTAGTGGTGCGTGATCAGCCCCAGCATTTT. It specifies CASSYSGVVVRDQPQHF.

The chain links TRBV19 to TRBJ1-2; D unclear. CDR3 size: 12 residues. The V gene's germline CDR1 is LNHDA and CDR2 SQIVND (reference sequence). Deletions cut 4 bases from V and 3 bases from J, with 6 bases between. CDR3 in amino acids: CASSTRDYGYTF. CDR3 coding DNA: TGTGCCAGTAGTACGAGGGACTATGGCTACACCTTC.

V and J are TRBV5-1 and TRBJ1-5; D uncertain. This CDR3 is 15 amino acids long. With 4 bases removed from V and 5 bases from J, the gap between germline ends came to 16 bases. Germline V gene lookup returns CDR1 SGHRS and CDR2 YFSETQ. The CDR3 sequence is CASSPSHGGDQPQHF. DNA of the CDR3: TGCGCCAGCAGCCCCAGTCACGGCGGGGATCAGCCCCAGCATTTT.

This clone was seen a few times. The chain carries TRBV18 and TRBJ2-3, with 7 positions matching TRBD1. The CDR3 covers 16 residues. V dropped 3 bases and J dropped 0; count of bases not matched to a gene: 6. Germline lookup yields CDR1 KGHSH and CDR2 LQKENI. The CDR3 spells CASSPQGQVSTDTQYF. The CDR3 nucleotides read TGTGCCAGCTCACCTCAAGGACAGGTTAGCACAGATACGCAGTATTTT.

This clone has only one observation. This chain connects TRBV3-1 (or the pseudogene TRBV3-2) to TRBJ1-1, with D hard to call. CDR1 and CDR2 from the germline V gene are LGHDT and YNNKEL (reference sequence). V lost 4 bases to trimming and J lost 6 bases, with 9 bases between them. The CDR3 has 12 residues. The CDR3 DNA sequence: TGTGCCAGCAGCCCATCGGGTGCTGAAGCTTTCTTT. It specifies CASSPSGAEAFF.

This clone has only a few counts. The chain combines TRBV10-2 with TRBJ2-1, with a weak D call TRBD1 (6 bases). Germline CDR1 and CDR2: WSHSY and SAAADI. V lost 10 bases and J lost 2, with 12 bases in between. The length of the CDR3 is 13 residues. The DNA of the CDR3 is TGCGCCACACGACAGGATCCCTACAATGAGCAGTTCTTC. Translating it yields CATRQDPYNEQFF.

The chain carries TRBV28 and TRBJ2-7; D not certain. The CDR3 is made up of 11 amino acids. Germline V gene data show CDR1 as MDHEN and CDR2 as SYDVKM. Trimming left V 4 bases short and J 3 bases short, with 4 bases between. CDR3 nucleotides: TGTGCCAGCAGTTCCTTCTACGAGCAGTACTTC. This encodes CASSSFYEQYF.

This clone was detected once. The chain employs TRBV5-5 and TRBJ2-5; D uncertain. V lost 4 bases to trimming and J lost 5 bases, with 9 bases between them. This CDR3 comprises 12 residues. Germline-derived CDR1 and CDR2 are SGHKS and YYEKEE (reference sequence). DNA of the CDR3: TGTGCCAGCAGCATGGGCCGGGAGACCCAGTACTTC. It codes for CASSMGRETQYF.

The V call is TRBV19, the J call TRBJ2-1; TRBD1 might be the D (6 bases). This CDR3 comprises 16 residues. Per germline, CDR1 LNHDA and CDR2 SQIVND (reference sequence). Trimming took 1 base from V and 4 from J, leaving 14 bases between them. CDR3: CASSIGGWQGYNEQFF. The CDR3 bases are TGTGCCAGTAGTATAGGGGGGTGGCAGGGGTACAATGAGCAGTTCTTC.

This clone has only one observation. This chain joins TRBV28 and TRBJ2-6, with D possibly TRBD2 on 7 matching bases. This CDR3 contains 18 residues. Looked up from germline, CDR1 is MDHEN and CDR2 is SYDVKM. V dropped 3 bases and J dropped 0 bases, with 15 bases sitting between them. CDR3 amino acids: CASSLGRRGRSGANVLTF. The CDR3 region has the DNA TGTGCCAGCAGTTTGGGTCGGCGGGGGCGCTCTGGGGCCAACGTCCTGACTTTC.

On this clone itself: Relative to the germline gene, one junction end is altered; a read error may explain this. This rearrangement joins TRBV7-7 to TRBJ2-1; the match to TRBD1 covers 9 bases. In germline, CDR1 is SSHAT, CDR2 FNYEAQ (reference sequence). The CDR3 is made up of 17 amino acids. CDR3 DNA: TGTGCTAGCAGCCTAGAGGGGCGGGGACAGGGTGCCAATGAGCAGTTCTTC. Protein: CASSLEGRGQGANEQFF.

This clone was observed a handful of times. This chain joins TRBV28 and TRBJ1-6; D is unclear. The germline V gene encodes CDR1 MDHEN and CDR2 SYDVKM. The germline V and J ends were trimmed by 3 bases and 6 bases, with 12 bases remaining between them. The CDR3 contains 15 residues. The DNA of the CDR3 is TGTGCCAGCAGTTTCGAGAAGTACGGTAATTCACCCCTCCACTTT. It translates to CASSFEKYGNSPLHF.

The rearrangement uses TRBV5-4 and TRBJ2-5; 9 nucleotides align to TRBD1. The CDR3 is 16 amino acids. V shed 0 bases, J shed 1 base, and the junction held 4 bases outside the gene matches. Germline V gene data show CDR1 as SGHNT and CDR2 as YYREEE (reference sequence). In DNA form, the CDR3 reads TGTGCCAGCAGCTTGGTGGGGGACAGGGTCCAAGAGACCCAGTACTTC. Protein: CASSLVGDRVQETQYF.

The chain joins TRBV12-3 or TRBV12-4 to TRBJ2-1; 8 bases match TRBD2. This CDR3 contains 11 residues. V was pared by 8 bases and J by 10 bases, with 4 bases of the junction left unmatched. In DNA form, the CDR3 reads TGTGCCAGCCGCGAGCGGGAGGAGCAGTTCTTC. Encoded protein: CASREREEQFF.

The chain is built from TRBV7-2 and TRBJ2-1; the match to TRBD2 covers 7 bases. This CDR3 contains 16 residues. V shed 1 base and J 6 bases; nucleotides not matched to a gene: 9. Germline CDR1 and CDR2: SGHTA and FQGNSA. The CDR3 protein is CASSLVFGGNSNEQFF. CDR3 nucleotides: TGTGCCAGCAGCTTAGTATTCGGGGGGAACTCCAATGAGCAGTTCTTC.

The chain combines TRBV14 with TRBJ2-1; 14 positions agree with TRBD2. Losses at the gene ends were 2 bases for V and 7 bases for J; bases not matched to a gene: 13. The CDR3 has 19 residues. Germline CDR1 reads SGHDN; CDR2 reads FVKESK. The chain's CDR3 is CASSQHVTRTSGRSNEQFF. The CDR3 nucleotides are TGTGCCAGCAGCCAACACGTTACACGGACTAGCGGGAGGTCTAATGAGCAGTTCTTC.

This rearrangement joins TRBV3-1 (or the pseudogene TRBV3-2) to TRBJ2-1; 7 bases are shared with TRBD2. The V segment lost 0 bases and the J segment 5 bases; nucleotides outside the gene matches: 13. This CDR3 has 18 residues. Per germline, CDR1 LGHDT and CDR2 YNNKEL (reference sequence). The CDR3 region is CASSQDRAPGGRNNEQFF. For the CDR3, the DNA is TGTGCCAGCAGCCAAGATCGGGCCCCGGGGGGACGGAACAATGAGCAGTTCTTC.

The J gene is TRBJ2-7, the V gene TRBV28; D remains unclear. The germline gives CDR1 MDHEN, CDR2 SYDVKM. The CDR3 contains 11 residues. Trimming cost V 10 bases and J 7 bases, with 14 bases left between them. Here the CDR3 reads CATERNWEQYF. CDR3 nucleotide sequence: TGTGCCACCGAAAGAAACTGGGAGCAGTACTTC.

This rearrangement joins TRBV4-2 to TRBJ2-2; D is possibly TRBD2 (5 bases). The length of the CDR3 is 15 residues. Trimming took off 1 base at V and 8 bases at J, with 14 bases between the two ends. Germline CDR1 reads LGHNA; CDR2 reads YNFKEQ. CDR3 DNA sequence: TGTGCCAGCAGCCAAGTGGTCGGGGAGATGGGGGAGCTGTTTTTT. This sequence encodes CASSQVVGEMGELFF.

J is TRBJ1-1 and V is TRBV10-3; no firm D call. Germline V gene sequence: CDR1 ENHRY, CDR2 SYGVKD. The CDR3 is made up of 13 amino acids. V dropped 1 base and J dropped 0 bases, with 3 bases sitting between them. CDR3 sequence: CAISELMNTEAFF. In DNA, the CDR3 is TGTGCCATCAGTGAGTTAATGAACACTGAAGCTTTCTTT.